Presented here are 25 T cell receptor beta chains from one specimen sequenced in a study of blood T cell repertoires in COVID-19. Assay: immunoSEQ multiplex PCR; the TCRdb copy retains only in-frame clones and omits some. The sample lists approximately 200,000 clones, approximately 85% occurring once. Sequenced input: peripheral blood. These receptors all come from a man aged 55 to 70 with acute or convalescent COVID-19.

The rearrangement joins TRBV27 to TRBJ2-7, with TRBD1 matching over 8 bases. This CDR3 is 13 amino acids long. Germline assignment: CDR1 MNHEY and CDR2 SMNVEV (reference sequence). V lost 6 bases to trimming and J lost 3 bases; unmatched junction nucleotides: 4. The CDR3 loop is CASRRTGLYEQYF. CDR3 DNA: TGTGCCAGCAGGAGGACAGGGCTCTACGAGCAGTACTTC.

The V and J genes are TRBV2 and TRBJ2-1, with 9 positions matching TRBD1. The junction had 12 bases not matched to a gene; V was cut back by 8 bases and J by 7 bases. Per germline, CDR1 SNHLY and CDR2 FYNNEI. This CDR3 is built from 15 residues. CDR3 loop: CASSPGQGFRNEQFF. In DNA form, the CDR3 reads TGTGCCAGCTCGCCGGGACAGGGTTTTAGGAATGAGCAGTTCTTC.

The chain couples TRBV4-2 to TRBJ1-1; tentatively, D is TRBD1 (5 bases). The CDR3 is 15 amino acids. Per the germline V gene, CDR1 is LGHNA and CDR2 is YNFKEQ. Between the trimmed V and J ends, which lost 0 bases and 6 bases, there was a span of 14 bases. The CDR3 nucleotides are TGTGCCAGCAGCCAAGACCCGGCCCTAGGGGCTGAAGCTTTCTTT. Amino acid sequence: CASSQDPALGAEAFF.

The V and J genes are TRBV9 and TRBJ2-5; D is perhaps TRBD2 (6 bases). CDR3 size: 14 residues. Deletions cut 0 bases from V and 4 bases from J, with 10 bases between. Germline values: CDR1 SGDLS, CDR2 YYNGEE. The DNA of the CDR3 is TGTGCCAGCAGCGTAGCCGGGGGAGGAGAGACCCAGTACTTC. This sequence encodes CASSVAGGGETQYF.

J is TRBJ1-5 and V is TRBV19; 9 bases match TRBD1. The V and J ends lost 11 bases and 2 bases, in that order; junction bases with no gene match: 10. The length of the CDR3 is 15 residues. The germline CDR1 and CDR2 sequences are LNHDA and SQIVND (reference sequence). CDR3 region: CASGQGINGNQPQHF. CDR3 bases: TGTGCCTCGGGACAGGGAATTAACGGCAATCAGCCCCAGCATTTT.

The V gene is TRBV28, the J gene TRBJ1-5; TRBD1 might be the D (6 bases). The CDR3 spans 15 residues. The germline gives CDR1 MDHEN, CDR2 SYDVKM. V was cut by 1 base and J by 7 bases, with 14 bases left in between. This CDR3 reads CASSLFGTYGQPQHF. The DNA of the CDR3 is TGTGCCAGCAGTTTATTCGGGACATACGGACAGCCCCAGCATTTT.

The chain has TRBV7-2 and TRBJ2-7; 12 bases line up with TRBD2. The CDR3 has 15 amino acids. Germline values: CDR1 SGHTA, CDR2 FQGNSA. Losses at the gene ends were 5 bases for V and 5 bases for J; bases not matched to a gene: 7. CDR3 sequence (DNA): TGTGCCAGCAGCGAAAGGGGACTAGCGGGCCACGAGCAGTACTTC. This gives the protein CASSERGLAGHEQYF.

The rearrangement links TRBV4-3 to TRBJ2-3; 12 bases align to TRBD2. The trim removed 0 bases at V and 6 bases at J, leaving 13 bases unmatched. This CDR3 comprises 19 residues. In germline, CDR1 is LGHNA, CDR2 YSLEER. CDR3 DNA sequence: TGCGCCAGCAGCCAAGATGCCTCCCTAGCGGGAGGGCTGGGCGATACGCAGTATTTT. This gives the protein CASSQDASLAGGLGDTQYF.

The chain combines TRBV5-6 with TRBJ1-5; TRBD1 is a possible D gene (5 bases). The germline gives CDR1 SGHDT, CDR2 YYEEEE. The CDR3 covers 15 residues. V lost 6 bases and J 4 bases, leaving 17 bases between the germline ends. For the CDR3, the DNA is TGTGCCAGCATCCACTGGGCAGGGCGGAATCAGCCCCAGCATTTT. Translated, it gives CASIHWAGRNQPQHF.

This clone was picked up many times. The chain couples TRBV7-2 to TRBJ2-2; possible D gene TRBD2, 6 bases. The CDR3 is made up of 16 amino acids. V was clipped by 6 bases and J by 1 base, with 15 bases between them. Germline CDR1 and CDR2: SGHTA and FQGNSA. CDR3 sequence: CASSSTGTVNTGELFF. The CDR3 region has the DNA TGTGCCAGCAGTTCCACCGGGACTGTGAACACCGGGGAGCTGTTTTTT. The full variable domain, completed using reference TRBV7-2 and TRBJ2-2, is GAGVSQSPSNKVTEKGKDVELRCDPISGHTALYWYRQSLGQGLEFLIYFQGNSAPDKSGLPSDRFSAERTGGSVSTLTIQRTQQEDSAVYLCASSSTGTVNTGELFFGEGSRLTVL.

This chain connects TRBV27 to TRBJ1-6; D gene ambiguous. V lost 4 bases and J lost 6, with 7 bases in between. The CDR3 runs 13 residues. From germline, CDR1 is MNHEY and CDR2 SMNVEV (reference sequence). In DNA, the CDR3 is TGTGCCAGCAGTTCTTGGCTTAATTCACCCCTCCACTTT. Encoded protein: CASSSWLNSPLHF.

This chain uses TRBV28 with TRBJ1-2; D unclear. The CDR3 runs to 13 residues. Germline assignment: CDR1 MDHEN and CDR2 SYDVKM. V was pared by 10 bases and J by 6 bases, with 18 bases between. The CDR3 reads CATRVEVVHGYTF. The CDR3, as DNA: TGTGCCACCCGAGTGGAGGTCGTCCATGGCTACACCTTC.

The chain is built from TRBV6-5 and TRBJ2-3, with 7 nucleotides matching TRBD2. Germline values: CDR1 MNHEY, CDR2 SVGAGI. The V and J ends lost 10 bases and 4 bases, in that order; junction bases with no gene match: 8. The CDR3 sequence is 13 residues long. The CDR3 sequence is CATREAGPDTQYF. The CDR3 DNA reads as TGTGCCACCCGGGAGGCGGGCCCAGATACGCAGTATTTT.

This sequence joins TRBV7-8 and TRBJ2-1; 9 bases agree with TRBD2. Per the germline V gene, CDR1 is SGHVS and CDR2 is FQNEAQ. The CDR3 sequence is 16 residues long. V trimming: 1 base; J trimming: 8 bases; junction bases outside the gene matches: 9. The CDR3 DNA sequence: TGTGCCAGCAGCTTAGTGACTAGCGGTACGGGGGATGAGCAGTTCTTC. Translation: CASSLVTSGTGDEQFF. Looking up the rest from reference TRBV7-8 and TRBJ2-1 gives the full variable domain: GAGVSQSPRYKVAKRGQDVALRCDPISGHVSLFWYQQALGQGPEFLTYFQNEAQLDKSGLPSDRFFAERPEGSVSTLKIQRTQQEDSAVYLCASSLVTSGTGDEQFFGPGTRLTVL.

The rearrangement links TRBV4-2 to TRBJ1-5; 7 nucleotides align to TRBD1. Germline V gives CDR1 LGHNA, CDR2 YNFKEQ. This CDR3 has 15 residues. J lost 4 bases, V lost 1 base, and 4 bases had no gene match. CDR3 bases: TGTGCCAGCAGCCAAGGGGGGACAGTTAATCAGCCCCAGCATTTT. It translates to CASSQGGTVNQPQHF.

The CDR3 DNA is TGTGCCACCAGTGATCCGGGACAGAGCACAGATACGCAGTATTTT. Its translation is CATSDPGQSTDTQYF. V gene TRBV24-1 combines with J gene TRBJ2-3, with TRBD1 identical over 7 bases. From germline, CDR1 is KGHDR and CDR2 SFDVKD. The CDR3 spans 15 residues. V lost 3 bases and J lost 0; bases outside the gene matches: 2.

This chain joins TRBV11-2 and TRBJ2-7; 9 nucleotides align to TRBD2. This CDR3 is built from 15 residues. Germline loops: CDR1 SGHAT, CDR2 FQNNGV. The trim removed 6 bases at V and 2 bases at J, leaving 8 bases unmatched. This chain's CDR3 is CASRSEAGGAYEQYF. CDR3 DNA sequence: TGTGCCAGCAGAAGTGAGGCGGGAGGGGCCTACGAGCAGTACTTC.

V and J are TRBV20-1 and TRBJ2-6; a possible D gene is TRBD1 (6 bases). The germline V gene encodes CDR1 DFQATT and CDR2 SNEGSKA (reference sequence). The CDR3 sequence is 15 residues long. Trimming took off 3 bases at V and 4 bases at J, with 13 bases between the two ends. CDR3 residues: CSASNRANGANVLTF. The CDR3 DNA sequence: TGCAGTGCTAGTAACAGGGCCAACGGGGCCAACGTCCTGACTTTC.

In DNA form, the CDR3 reads TGTGCCAGCAGCGAGAGCGGGAGGGCCGGTATCGGCACAGATACGCAGTATTTT. This translates into CASSESGRAGIGTDTQYF. This chain links TRBV9 with TRBJ2-3; 10 nucleotides match TRBD2. V lost 3 bases, J lost 1 base, and 11 bases stayed unmatched. The CDR3 runs 18 residues. Germline CDR1 reads SGDLS; CDR2 reads YYNGEE.

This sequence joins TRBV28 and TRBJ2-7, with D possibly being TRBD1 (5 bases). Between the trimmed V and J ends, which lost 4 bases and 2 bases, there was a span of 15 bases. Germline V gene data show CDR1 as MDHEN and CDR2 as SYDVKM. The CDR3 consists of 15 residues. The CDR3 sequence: CASSSGAGYPYEQYF. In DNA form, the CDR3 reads TGTGCCAGCAGTTCTGGGGCAGGGTACCCCTACGAGCAGTACTTC.

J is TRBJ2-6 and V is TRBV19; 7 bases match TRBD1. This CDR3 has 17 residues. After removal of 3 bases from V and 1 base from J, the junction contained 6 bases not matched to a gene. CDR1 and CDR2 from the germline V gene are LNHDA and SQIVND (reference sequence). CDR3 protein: CASSMGRGSSGANVLTF. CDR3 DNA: TGTGCCAGTAGTATGGGCAGGGGGAGTTCTGGGGCCAACGTCCTGACTTTC.

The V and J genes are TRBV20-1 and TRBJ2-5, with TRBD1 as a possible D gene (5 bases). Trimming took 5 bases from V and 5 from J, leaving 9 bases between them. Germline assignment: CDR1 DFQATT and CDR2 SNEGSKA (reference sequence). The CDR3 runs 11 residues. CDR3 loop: CSARAGETQYF. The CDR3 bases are TGCAGTGCTCGGGCAGGGGAGACCCAGTACTTC.

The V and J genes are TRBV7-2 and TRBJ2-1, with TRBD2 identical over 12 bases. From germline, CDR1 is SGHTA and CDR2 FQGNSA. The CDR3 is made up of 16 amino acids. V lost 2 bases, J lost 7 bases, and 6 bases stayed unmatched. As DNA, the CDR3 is TGTGCCAGCAGCTTAAGGGGACTAGCGGGTGGGAATGAGCAGTTCTTC. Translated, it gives CASSLRGLAGGNEQFF.

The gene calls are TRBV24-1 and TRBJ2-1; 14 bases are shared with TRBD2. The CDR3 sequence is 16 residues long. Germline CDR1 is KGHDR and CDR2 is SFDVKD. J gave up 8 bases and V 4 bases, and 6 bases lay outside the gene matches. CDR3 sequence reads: CATSDPGTSGSDEQFF. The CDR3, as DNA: TGTGCCACCAGTGACCCCGGGACTAGCGGGAGCGATGAGCAGTTCTTC.

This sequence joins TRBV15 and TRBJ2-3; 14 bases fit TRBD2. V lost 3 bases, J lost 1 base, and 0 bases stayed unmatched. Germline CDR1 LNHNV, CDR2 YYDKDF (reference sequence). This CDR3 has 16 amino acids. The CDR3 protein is CATSRGLAGGTDTQYF. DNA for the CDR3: TGTGCCACCAGCAGGGGACTAGCGGGAGGCACAGATACGCAGTATTTT.